This is a list of T cell receptor beta chains from one sample in a study of T-cell reconstitution after alpha-beta-depleted transplantation in children. TCRdb redid the calling of the PCR reads with MiXCR, one entry per CDR3 protein. This sample has about 640,000 distinct CDR3 sequences, with 10% to 15% found just once. This material consisted of PBMCs, mostly from graft donor cells, taken 360 days after TCRalphabeta/CD19-depleted stem cell transplant. These TCRs come from a male patient aged 10 to 17 who had a stem cell transplant for acute myeloid leukemia, so the T cells may come from the graft donor. Each CDR3 is given with its conserved first and last residue. D genes are given only for firm matches. A clone size is listed for some rows: how often the clone was seen (once, few, many), or a class if it is expanded.

CDR3nt: TGTGCCAGCAAGGACTCTGGGGCCAACGTCCTGACTTTC; CDR3aa: CASKDSGANVLTF; abundance: many; j_gene: TRBJ2-6; v_gene: TRBV14; d_gene: NA
CDR3nt: TGTGCCAGCAGTTTATGGGTACAGGGTAAGACTGAAGCTTTCTTT; CDR3aa: CASSLWVQGKTEAFF; abundance: few; j_gene: TRBJ1-1; v_gene: TRBV28; d_gene: NA
CDR3nt: TGTGCCAGCAGTTTATACACTAGCGCAGATTACAAAAACATTCAGTACTTC; CDR3aa: CASSLYTSADYKNIQYF; abundance: few; j_gene: TRBJ2-4; v_gene: TRBV28; d_gene: TRBD2
CDR3nt: TGCGCCAGCAGCTTTACCGGGACAGGGGCCAACGAGCAGTACTTC; CDR3aa: CASSFTGTGANEQYF; abundance: NA; j_gene: TRBJ2-7; v_gene: TRBV5-1; d_gene: TRBD1
CDR3nt: TGTGCCAGCAGCCAAGTTTGGACAGGGGGTCTGAATGAGCAGTTCTTC; CDR3aa: CASSQVWTGGLNEQFF; abundance: NA; j_gene: TRBJ2-1; v_gene: TRBV3-1; d_gene: TRBD1
CDR3nt: TGCGCCAGCAGCTTTGGACTAGCGGACCCCTCTGGGGCCAACGTCCTGACTTTC; CDR3aa: CASSFGLADPSGANVLTF; abundance: few; j_gene: TRBJ2-6; v_gene: TRBV5-1; d_gene: TRBD2
CDR3nt: TGTGCCAGCAGCCAAGAGGGGGACAGGGTTATCACAGATACGCAGTATTTT; CDR3aa: CASSQEGDRVITDTQYF; abundance: NA; j_gene: TRBJ2-3; v_gene: TRBV4-2; d_gene: TRBD1
CDR3nt: TGTGCCAGCAGTTACCCCCAGGCAGGAGGGGATCAGCCCCAGCATTTT; CDR3aa: CASSYPQAGGDQPQHF; abundance: few; j_gene: TRBJ1-5; v_gene: TRBV6-5; d_gene: NA
CDR3nt: TGTGCCAGCAGTTTATCGCCCACGATAGGGGATACGCAGTATTTT; CDR3aa: CASSLSPTIGDTQYF; abundance: NA; j_gene: TRBJ2-3; v_gene: TRBV27; d_gene: NA
CDR3nt: TGTGCCAGCAGCCCAATCCCCTACAATGAGCAGTTCTTC; CDR3aa: CASSPIPYNEQFF; abundance: NA; j_gene: TRBJ2-1; v_gene: TRBV7-3; d_gene: NA
CDR3nt: TGTGCCAGCAGTCCCGGAGAGGGGGGGACCTACGAGCAGTACTTC; CDR3aa: CASSPGEGGTYEQYF; abundance: many; j_gene: TRBJ2-7; v_gene: TRBV12-3/TRBV12-4; d_gene: NA
CDR3nt: TGTGCCAGCACCGGACTAGCGGACCGTTACGAGCAGTACTTC; CDR3aa: CASTGLADRYEQYF; abundance: few; j_gene: TRBJ2-7; v_gene: TRBV6-2/TRBV6-3; d_gene: TRBD2
CDR3nt: TGTGCCGTAACAGGGGGCGGAGAGACCCAGTACTTC; CDR3aa: CAVTGGGETQYF; abundance: NA; j_gene: TRBJ2-5; v_gene: TRBV10-3; d_gene: TRBD1
CDR3nt: TGTGCCAGCAGTTTAGGGACAGCAGGAGGCGGGGAGCTGTTTTTT; CDR3aa: CASSLGTAGGGELFF; abundance: NA; j_gene: TRBJ2-2; v_gene: TRBV28; d_gene: TRBD1
CDR3nt: TGCAGTGCTAGGGCCCACAGGGGGCCCTCCTACGAGCAGTACTTC; CDR3aa: CSARAHRGPSYEQYF; abundance: NA; j_gene: TRBJ2-7; v_gene: TRBV20-1; d_gene: TRBD1
CDR3nt: TGCAGCGTTCCCCTTAGCGGGAGTGGCTCCTACAATGAGCAGTTCTTC; CDR3aa: CSVPLSGSGSYNEQFF; abundance: NA; j_gene: TRBJ2-1; v_gene: TRBV29-1; d_gene: TRBD2
CDR3nt: TGTGCCAGCAGTTATTGGGACGGCGTCTATGGCTACACCTTC; CDR3aa: CASSYWDGVYGYTF; abundance: NA; j_gene: TRBJ1-2; v_gene: TRBV6-2/TRBV6-3; d_gene: NA
CDR3nt: TGCGCCAGCAGCCAAGGATCCGGGAACCAAGAGACCCAGTACTTC; CDR3aa: CASSQGSGNQETQYF; abundance: many; j_gene: TRBJ2-5; v_gene: TRBV4-3; d_gene: NA
CDR3nt: TGTGCCAGCAGTCTAATCCCTGGTAGGGGGGGGTACAATGAGCAGTTCTTC; CDR3aa: CASSLIPGRGGYNEQFF; abundance: NA; j_gene: TRBJ2-1; v_gene: TRBV28; d_gene: NA
CDR3nt: TGTGCCAGCAGCTTATCGGGGCAGCCGTTCGAGACCCAGTACTTC; CDR3aa: CASSLSGQPFETQYF; abundance: NA; j_gene: TRBJ2-5; v_gene: TRBV7-8; d_gene: NA
CDR3nt: TGTGCCAGCAGCTTAATAGGGGGGGATCCATCCTACAATGAGCAGTTCTTC; CDR3aa: CASSLIGGDPSYNEQFF; abundance: NA; j_gene: TRBJ2-1; v_gene: TRBV7-3; d_gene: NA
CDR3nt: TGTGCCAGCAGTACACTACACCAGGGGGTTGCGTCAGATACGCAGTATTTT; CDR3aa: CASSTLHQGVASDTQYF; abundance: few; j_gene: TRBJ2-3; v_gene: TRBV9; d_gene: TRBD1
CDR3nt: TGTGCCACCCGGCTTGCGGGTAGCACAGATACGCAGTATTTT; CDR3aa: CATRLAGSTDTQYF; abundance: many; j_gene: TRBJ2-3; v_gene: TRBV6-2/TRBV6-3; d_gene: NA
CDR3nt: TGTGCCAGCTCACGCGTACAGGGGCAGGATGAGCAGTTCTTC; CDR3aa: CASSRVQGQDEQFF; abundance: NA; j_gene: TRBJ2-1; v_gene: TRBV18; d_gene: TRBD1
CDR3nt: TGTGCCAGCAGCTTGTCTGGCCTAGCGGGATATCTTTCCTACGAGCAGTACTTC; CDR3aa: CASSLSGLAGYLSYEQYF; abundance: NA; j_gene: TRBJ2-7; v_gene: TRBV5-5; d_gene: TRBD2
CDR3nt: TGTGCCAGCAGTTTATTGTCCGGGGCAGGGACAAATCAGCCCCAGCATTTT; CDR3aa: CASSLLSGAGTNQPQHF; abundance: few; j_gene: TRBJ1-5; v_gene: TRBV27; d_gene: NA
CDR3nt: TGTGCCAGCAGTTTACGGCAGGTGGGGAATGAGCAGTTCTTC; CDR3aa: CASSLRQVGNEQFF; abundance: many; j_gene: TRBJ2-1; v_gene: TRBV12-3/TRBV12-4; d_gene: NA
CDR3nt: TGCGCCAGCAGCGGGGGACTAGCGGAAGGCGAGCAGTACTTC; CDR3aa: CASSGGLAEGEQYF; abundance: NA; j_gene: TRBJ2-7; v_gene: TRBV5-1; d_gene: TRBD2
CDR3nt: TGTGCCAGCAGCCTGAGGGGAAACTATGGCTACACCTTC; CDR3aa: CASSLRGNYGYTF; abundance: many; j_gene: TRBJ1-2; v_gene: TRBV7-2; d_gene: NA
CDR3nt: TGTGCCAGCAGTGAATTGGACAGGGGCCTTCATAGCAATCAGCCCCAGCATTTT; CDR3aa: CASSELDRGLHSNQPQHF; abundance: NA; j_gene: TRBJ1-5; v_gene: TRBV28; d_gene: TRBD1
CDR3nt: TGTGCCAGCAGTCCCCACAGGGGAGGGAACACTGAAGCTTTCTTT; CDR3aa: CASSPHRGGNTEAFF; abundance: NA; j_gene: TRBJ1-1; v_gene: TRBV28; d_gene: TRBD1
CDR3nt: TGTGCCAGCAGTTACCCCGCGGGCACAGATACGCAGTATTTT; CDR3aa: CASSYPAGTDTQYF; abundance: many; j_gene: TRBJ2-3; v_gene: TRBV6-5; d_gene: NA
CDR3nt: TGCAGTGCATACAGACGGCCTAGCGGGGCGAACACCGGGGAGCTGTTTTTT; CDR3aa: CSAYRRPSGANTGELFF; abundance: few; j_gene: TRBJ2-2; v_gene: TRBV20-1; d_gene: TRBD2
CDR3nt: TGTGCCAGCAGTTTGTATGGGACGGAGCCTTACGAGCAGTACTTC; CDR3aa: CASSLYGTEPYEQYF; abundance: NA; j_gene: TRBJ2-7; v_gene: TRBV28; d_gene: NA
CDR3nt: TGTGCCAGCAGTCCAACAGGGAGATATAGCAATCAGCCCCAGCATTTT; CDR3aa: CASSPTGRYSNQPQHF; abundance: NA; j_gene: TRBJ1-5; v_gene: TRBV12-3/TRBV12-4; d_gene: NA
CDR3nt: TGTGCCAGCAGCTTAGCACTAGCATCCTACGAGCAGTACTTC; CDR3aa: CASSLALASYEQYF; abundance: many; j_gene: TRBJ2-7; v_gene: TRBV7-2; d_gene: NA
CDR3nt: TGCAGCGTCCCAGGGGCAGCCCAAGAGACCCAGTACTTC; CDR3aa: CSVPGAAQETQYF; abundance: few; j_gene: TRBJ2-5; v_gene: TRBV29-1; d_gene: NA
CDR3nt: TGTGCCAGCAGTTACTTCCAGGGTGGTACTTACAATGAGCAGTTCTTC; CDR3aa: CASSYFQGGTYNEQFF; abundance: few; j_gene: TRBJ2-1; v_gene: TRBV6-2/TRBV6-3; d_gene: NA
CDR3nt: TGTGCCAGCTCACCACTCAAGAGGACTAGCCACTACGAGCAGTACTTC; CDR3aa: CASSPLKRTSHYEQYF; abundance: few; j_gene: TRBJ2-7; v_gene: TRBV18; d_gene: TRBD2
CDR3nt: TGCAGTGCTAGAGATAGGAGGGTGGGCACAGATACGCAGTATTTT; CDR3aa: CSARDRRVGTDTQYF; abundance: NA; j_gene: TRBJ2-3; v_gene: TRBV20-1; d_gene: NA
CDR3nt: TGCGCCAGCAGCTTAAAAATTTCGGGGGCTGAGCAGTTCTTC; CDR3aa: CASSLKISGAEQFF; abundance: few; j_gene: TRBJ2-1; v_gene: TRBV5-1; d_gene: NA
CDR3nt: TGTGCCAGCAGCTTCGTAGGGACAGGAAAATTCAATGAGCAGTTCTTC; CDR3aa: CASSFVGTGKFNEQFF; abundance: NA; j_gene: TRBJ2-1; v_gene: TRBV28; d_gene: TRBD1
CDR3nt: TGTGCCAGCAGCTTAGTCGGTAGCGGGAGACGCTACGAGCAGTACTTC; CDR3aa: CASSLVGSGRRYEQYF; abundance: many; j_gene: TRBJ2-7; v_gene: TRBV7-8; d_gene: TRBD2
CDR3nt: TGTGCCAGCAGACTCTCCGGGCCCTATGAAAAACTGTTTTTT; CDR3aa: CASRLSGPYEKLFF; abundance: NA; j_gene: TRBJ1-4; v_gene: TRBV28; d_gene: NA
CDR3nt: TGTGCCAGCAGCTTATCTCCCCTTTACAATGAGCAGTTCTTC; CDR3aa: CASSLSPLYNEQFF; abundance: few; j_gene: TRBJ2-1; v_gene: TRBV7-2; d_gene: NA
CDR3nt: TGTGCCAGCAGTTACTCGATCGGGACTCCGGGGGTACAAGAGACCCAGTACTTC; CDR3aa: CASSYSIGTPGVQETQYF; abundance: few; j_gene: TRBJ2-5; v_gene: TRBV6-5; d_gene: NA
CDR3nt: TGTGCCAGCAGTTTTGTCCCCAGGCGGCTAGCGGACCCCTACGAGCAGTACTTC; CDR3aa: CASSFVPRRLADPYEQYF; abundance: NA; j_gene: TRBJ2-7; v_gene: TRBV28; d_gene: TRBD2
CDR3nt: TGCGCCAGCAGCTTGTCTGTAGGGGCATCAGAGACCCAGTACTTC; CDR3aa: CASSLSVGASETQYF; abundance: few; j_gene: TRBJ2-5; v_gene: TRBV5-1; d_gene: NA